The following is a TCR beta chain sequence with its context. The record originates from a study of blood T cell repertoires in COVID-19. The wider study: Sites across the United States, Italy and Spain contributed samples from acute and convalescent COVID-19. The cDNA or gDNA used as material had been derived from T cells, B-cell-depleted T cells, or PBMCs.

Per the study methods: Reference gene primer amplification yielded estimated nucleated cell counts. The assay was immunoSEQ multiplex PCR, and TCRdb's table has in-frame clones only and misses some. The DNA gave D and trimming, while V, J and clone size come from that table. The sample has some 96,000 clones, 75% to 95% seen once. The germline gives CDR1 SEHNR, CDR2 FQNEAQ (reference sequence). This CDR3 spans 14 amino acids. V lost 1 base and J lost 8, with 14 bases in between. The rearrangement links TRBV7-9 to TRBJ1-2, with D possibly matching TRBD1 (5 bases). Source material: peripheral blood. This receptor was taken from a man between 60 and 75 years old with acute or convalescent COVID-19. The CDR3: CASSLGRGDKGYTF. The CDR3 nucleotides read TGTGCCAGCAGCTTAGGACGGGGGGATAAGGGCTACACCTTC.